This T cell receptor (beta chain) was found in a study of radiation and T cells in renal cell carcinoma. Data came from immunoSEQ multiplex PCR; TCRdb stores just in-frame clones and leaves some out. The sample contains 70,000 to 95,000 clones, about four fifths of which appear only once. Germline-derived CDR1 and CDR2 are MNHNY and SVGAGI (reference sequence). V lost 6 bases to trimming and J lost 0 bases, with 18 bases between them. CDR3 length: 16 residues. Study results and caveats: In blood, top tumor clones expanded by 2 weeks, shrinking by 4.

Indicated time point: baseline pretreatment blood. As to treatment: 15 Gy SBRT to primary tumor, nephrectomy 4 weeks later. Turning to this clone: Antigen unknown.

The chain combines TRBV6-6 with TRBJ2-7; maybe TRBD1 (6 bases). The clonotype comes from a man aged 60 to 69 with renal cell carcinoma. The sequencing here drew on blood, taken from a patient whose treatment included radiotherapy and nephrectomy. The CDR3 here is CASSQRPRDNSYEQYF. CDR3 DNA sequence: TGTGCCAGCAGCCAACGACCCCGGGACAACTCCTACGAGCAGTACTTC.